This TCR beta chain was sequenced for a study of blood T cell repertoires in COVID-19. Study as a whole: In each case, the material was cDNA or gDNA derived from T cells, B-cell-depleted T cells, or PBMCs.

The table came from immunoSEQ multiplex PCR; TCRdb's copy has only in-frame clones and leaves some out. The sample records around 300,000 clones, roughly 89% being singletons. Input material: peripheral blood. The clonotype originates from a middle-aged woman with COVID-19, enrolled during active disease.

In DNA form, the CDR3 reads TGTGCCAGTAGTGAGACAGTCTATGGCTACACCTTC. This gives the protein CASSETVYGYTF. The chain links TRBV19 to TRBJ1-2; D may be TRBD1 (5 bases). Germline V gene sequence: CDR1 LNHDA, CDR2 SQIVND (reference sequence). The CDR3 is made up of 12 amino acids. With 5 bases removed from V and 4 bases from J, the gap between germline ends came to 8 bases.